These T cell receptor beta chains were read from a single sample in a study of blood T cell repertoires in COVID-19. Some clones are missing from TCRdb's copy, which holds only in-frame ones; the method was immunoSEQ multiplex PCR. The repertoire holds roughly 500,000 clones, with nearly 90% as singletons. Source material: peripheral blood. The receptors originated from a man aged 18 to 30 with COVID-19, enrolled during active disease. The CDR3 runs from the conserved cysteine through the conserved F or W. The order of the fields is clone size, V gene, J gene, D gene, CDR3 DNA, CDR3 protein. D genes are given only for firm matches. Clone size appears in some rows only: once, few, many, or a class for an expanded clone.

clone_size: NA; v_call: TRBV5-4; j_call: TRBJ1-2; d_call: TRBD1; cdr3_nt: TGTGCCAGCAGCGGCCCAGGGGGCGTTGGCTACACCTTC; cdr3_aa: CASSGPGGVGYTF
clone_size: NA; v_call: TRBV7-9; j_call: TRBJ2-6; d_call: NA; cdr3_nt: TGTGCCAGCAGCTTAGTGAGCTCTGGGGCCAACGTCCTGACTTTC; cdr3_aa: CASSLVSSGANVLTF
clone_size: NA; v_call: TRBV5-1; j_call: TRBJ1-1; d_call: NA; cdr3_nt: TGCGCCAGCAGCGCCCGACTTGGCCCCGGGAACACTGAAGCTTTCTTT; cdr3_aa: CASSARLGPGNTEAFF
clone_size: few; v_call: TRBV5-4; j_call: TRBJ2-7; d_call: NA; cdr3_nt: TGTGCCAGCAGCTTGGTGTCGGGAGTTCGTGGATACGAGCAGTACTTC; cdr3_aa: CASSLVSGVRGYEQYF
clone_size: NA; v_call: TRBV7-9; j_call: TRBJ2-3; d_call: TRBD1; cdr3_nt: TGTGCCAGCAGCTTAGGTCCCTCGGGACAGTCAATCACAGATACGCAGTATTTT; cdr3_aa: CASSLGPSGQSITDTQYF
clone_size: NA; v_call: TRBV19; j_call: TRBJ2-5; d_call: NA; cdr3_nt: TGTGCCAGTACCCCGTATCTGAACTGGGAGACCCAGTACTTC; cdr3_aa: CASTPYLNWETQYF
clone_size: NA; v_call: TRBV4-1; j_call: TRBJ2-1; d_call: TRBD2; cdr3_nt: TGCGCCAGCAGCCAAGCTAGCGGGCGCGGATATGAGCAGTTCTTC; cdr3_aa: CASSQASGRGYEQFF
clone_size: NA; v_call: TRBV2; j_call: TRBJ2-7; d_call: TRBD1; cdr3_nt: TGTGCCAGCAGTCGGGAAGGGGGCTCAATCCGAAAGTACTTC; cdr3_aa: CASSREGGSIRKYF
clone_size: few; v_call: TRBV6-1; j_call: TRBJ2-7; d_call: TRBD1; cdr3_nt: TGTGCCAGCAGTGAACGCTGGGGGACAGGCGTCTACGAGCAGTACTTC; cdr3_aa: CASSERWGTGVYEQYF
clone_size: NA; v_call: TRBV18; j_call: TRBJ2-7; d_call: NA; cdr3_nt: TGTGCCAGCTCTTCCGGGACACCACCCTACGAGCAGTACTTC; cdr3_aa: CASSSGTPPYEQYF
clone_size: few; v_call: TRBV4-1; j_call: TRBJ2-7; d_call: NA; cdr3_nt: TGCGCCAGCAGCCAAGTTTCCGGGTCCGGCGGGTACGAGCAGTACTTC; cdr3_aa: CASSQVSGSGGYEQYF
clone_size: NA; v_call: TRBV24-1; j_call: TRBJ2-1; d_call: TRBD2; cdr3_nt: TGTGCCACCTTTACTAGCGTCCCTTACAATGAGCAGTTCTTC; cdr3_aa: CATFTSVPYNEQFF
clone_size: NA; v_call: TRBV29-1; j_call: TRBJ2-5; d_call: NA; cdr3_nt: TGCAGCGTGCGGTTAGCCCTCACCTGGGAGACCCAGTACTTC; cdr3_aa: CSVRLALTWETQYF
clone_size: NA; v_call: TRBV7-9; j_call: TRBJ1-6; d_call: NA; cdr3_nt: TGTGCCAGCAGCCCCGGACTGGGTTCACCCCTCCACTTT; cdr3_aa: CASSPGLGSPLHF
clone_size: few; v_call: TRBV6-2/TRBV6-3; j_call: TRBJ2-2; d_call: TRBD2; cdr3_nt: TGTGCCAGCAGTTATAAGGGAGCGGGAGTCACCGGGGAGCTGTTTTTT; cdr3_aa: CASSYKGAGVTGELFF
clone_size: NA; v_call: TRBV7-8; j_call: TRBJ2-7; d_call: TRBD2; cdr3_nt: TGTGCCAGCAGCCCTTACGGCGGGAGCTACGAGCAGTACTTC; cdr3_aa: CASSPYGGSYEQYF
clone_size: NA; v_call: TRBV5-4; j_call: TRBJ1-3; d_call: NA; cdr3_nt: TGTGCCAGCAGCGCGGAACCCATCTCTGGAAACACCATATATTTT; cdr3_aa: CASSAEPISGNTIYF
clone_size: once; v_call: TRBV11-2; j_call: TRBJ2-3; d_call: TRBD2; cdr3_nt: TGTGCCAGCAGCTTAGAACCACCGGGGGCGGGGGGTGATACGCAGTATTTT; cdr3_aa: CASSLEPPGAGGDTQYF
clone_size: NA; v_call: TRBV19; j_call: TRBJ1-5; d_call: NA; cdr3_nt: TGTGCCAGTCTTCGCACAGGGACGGGGCAGCCCCAGCATTTT; cdr3_aa: CASLRTGTGQPQHF
clone_size: NA; v_call: TRBV15; j_call: TRBJ1-2; d_call: NA; cdr3_nt: TGTGCCACCAGCAGAGAACAGGGCTTTGGCTACACCTTC; cdr3_aa: CATSREQGFGYTF
clone_size: NA; v_call: TRBV2; j_call: TRBJ1-4; d_call: NA; cdr3_nt: TGTGCCAGCAGTTCCCCGTTGGTACAGACTAATGAAAAACTGTTTTTT; cdr3_aa: CASSSPLVQTNEKLFF
clone_size: NA; v_call: TRBV11-2; j_call: TRBJ1-6; d_call: NA; cdr3_nt: TGTGCCAGCAGCTTAGCACAGTTCACAGCTTCACCCCTCCACTTT; cdr3_aa: CASSLAQFTASPLHF
clone_size: NA; v_call: TRBV6-5; j_call: TRBJ2-5; d_call: TRBD1; cdr3_nt: TGTGCCAGCGGCCGGGACAGCCAAGAGACCCAGTACTTC; cdr3_aa: CASGRDSQETQYF
clone_size: NA; v_call: TRBV18; j_call: TRBJ1-4; d_call: TRBD1; cdr3_nt: TGTGCCAGCTCACCACCGGGACAGGGGCATGAAAAACTGTTTTTT; cdr3_aa: CASSPPGQGHEKLFF
clone_size: NA; v_call: TRBV7-6; j_call: TRBJ1-3; d_call: NA; cdr3_nt: TGTGCCAGCAGCTTAGCGGGAACTAGTCGTGGAAACACCATATATTTT; cdr3_aa: CASSLAGTSRGNTIYF